The rows below give T cell receptor beta chains drawn from one sample of a study of CD8+ T cells in alopecia areata. The repertoire was sequenced with immunoSEQ multiplex PCR; TCRdb's copy has only in-frame clones and lacks some. The sample lists some 110,000 clones, around 64% occurring once. The sequenced sample was CD4+ T cells sorted from blood. The receptor set was obtained from a human donor in good health. CDR3s include the opening cysteine and the closing phenylalanine or tryptophan. The order of the fields is clone size, J gene, D gene, V gene, CDR3 protein, CDR3 DNA. D genes are given only for firm matches. Only some rows state a clone size, as once, few, many or a class for expanded clones.

clone size: .
J gene: TRBJ2-1
D gene: TRBD2
V gene: TRBV9
CDR3 protein: CASSGSGSPDEQFF
CDR3 DNA: TGTGCCAGCAGCGGTAGCGGGAGTCCAGATGAGCAGTTCTTC

clone size: .
J gene: TRBJ1-2
D gene: TRBD1
V gene: TRBV23-1
CDR3 protein: CASSHCRDSPYGYTF
CDR3 DNA: TGCGCCAGCAGTCATTGCCGGGACAGCCCTTATGGCTACACCTTC

clone size: few
J gene: TRBJ1-2
D gene: .
V gene: TRBV29-1
CDR3 protein: CSVDRGNGYTF
CDR3 DNA: TGCAGCGTTGACAGGGGAAATGGCTACACCTTC

clone size: .
J gene: TRBJ2-7
D gene: .
V gene: TRBV25-1
CDR3 protein: CASREDSWGEQYF
CDR3 DNA: TGTGCCAGCAGGGAGGACAGCTGGGGGGAGCAGTACTTC

clone size: .
J gene: TRBJ1-5
D gene: .
V gene: TRBV4-1
CDR3 protein: CASSHRVVQPQHF
CDR3 DNA: TGCGCCAGCAGTCACAGGGTAGTTCAGCCCCAGCATTTT

clone size: .
J gene: TRBJ1-1
D gene: .
V gene: TRBV5-1
CDR3 protein: CASSRRSTSYYTEAFF
CDR3 DNA: TGCGCCAGCAGTAGACGAAGTACATCCTATTACACTGAAGCTTTCTTT

clone size: .
J gene: TRBJ1-1
D gene: .
V gene: TRBV6-5
CDR3 protein: CASSYGTEAFF
CDR3 DNA: TGTGCCAGCAGTTACGGCACTGAAGCTTTCTTT

clone size: few
J gene: TRBJ2-1
D gene: .
V gene: TRBV5-1
CDR3 protein: CASTTGDSRNEQFF
CDR3 DNA: TGCGCCAGCACCACCGGGGACTCCCGCAATGAGCAGTTCTTC

clone size: few
J gene: TRBJ2-7
D gene: TRBD1
V gene: TRBV23-1
CDR3 protein: CASSQPQGPSYEQYF
CDR3 DNA: TGCGCCAGCAGTCAACCACAGGGGCCATCCTACGAGCAGTACTTC

clone size: .
J gene: TRBJ2-3
D gene: TRBD2
V gene: TRBV29-1
CDR3 protein: CSACGGQTDTQYF
CDR3 DNA: TGCAGCGCCTGCGGGGGTCAGACAGATACGCAGTATTTT

clone size: .
J gene: TRBJ2-5
D gene: TRBD2
V gene: TRBV9
CDR3 protein: CASSVDRGGQETQYF
CDR3 DNA: TGTGCCAGCAGCGTAGACCGGGGGGGTCAAGAGACCCAGTACTTC

clone size: few
J gene: TRBJ2-6
D gene: .
V gene: TRBV5-1
CDR3 protein: CASSLESGANVLTF
CDR3 DNA: TGCGCCAGCAGCTTGGAGTCTGGGGCCAACGTCCTGACTTTC

clone size: .
J gene: TRBJ1-2
D gene: TRBD1
V gene: TRBV9
CDR3 protein: CASSASGQGNYGYTF
CDR3 DNA: TGTGCCAGCAGCGCGTCGGGACAGGGCAACTATGGCTACACCTTC

clone size: .
J gene: TRBJ2-7
D gene: .
V gene: TRBV5-1
CDR3 protein: CASSRAGIYEQYF
CDR3 DNA: TGCGCCAGCAGCCGAGCGGGTATCTACGAGCAGTACTTC

clone size: once
J gene: TRBJ1-2
D gene: TRBD1
V gene: TRBV5-4
CDR3 protein: CASRQQGQGTYTF
CDR3 DNA: TGTGCCAGCAGGCAACAGGGACAGGGTACGTACACCTTC

clone size: .
J gene: TRBJ1-1
D gene: .
V gene: TRBV9
CDR3 protein: CASSVTGQNTEAFF
CDR3 DNA: TGTGCCAGCAGCGTTACTGGACAGAACACTGAAGCTTTCTTT

clone size: .
J gene: TRBJ2-3
D gene: .
V gene: TRBV29-1
CDR3 protein: CSVGPDTQYF
CDR3 DNA: TGCAGCGTTGGACCAGATACGCAGTATTTT